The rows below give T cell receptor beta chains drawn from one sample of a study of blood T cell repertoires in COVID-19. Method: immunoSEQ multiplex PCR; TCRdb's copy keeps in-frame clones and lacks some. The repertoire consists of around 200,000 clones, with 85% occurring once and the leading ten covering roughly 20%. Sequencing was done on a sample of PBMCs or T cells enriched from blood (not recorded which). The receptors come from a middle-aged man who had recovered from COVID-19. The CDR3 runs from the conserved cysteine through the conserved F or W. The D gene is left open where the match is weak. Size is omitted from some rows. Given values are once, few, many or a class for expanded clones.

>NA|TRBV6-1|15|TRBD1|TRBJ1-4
TGTGCCAGCAGTGAAAGGACAGGGGTTGCCGAAAAACTGTTTTTT
CASSERTGVAEKLFF
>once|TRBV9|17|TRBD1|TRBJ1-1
TGTGCCAGCAGCGTGGGACAGGGACCCCCCATGAACACTGAAGCTTTCTTT
CASSVGQGPPMNTEAFF
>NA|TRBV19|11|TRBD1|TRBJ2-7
TGTGCCAGTAGGGACAGGGGCGAGCAGTACTTC
CASRDRGEQYF
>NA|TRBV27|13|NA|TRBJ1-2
TGTGCCAGCAGTTTAGCCCCCGGCGGCGGCTACACCTTC
CASSLAPGGGYTF
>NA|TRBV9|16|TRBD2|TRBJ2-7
TGTGCCAGCAGCAAGGGACTAGCGGGATTATCTTACGAGCAGTACTTC
CASSKGLAGLSYEQYF
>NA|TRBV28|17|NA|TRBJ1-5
TGTGCCAGCAGTTACCCCCTCGGGAGGTTACTCAATCAGCCCCAGCATTTT
CASSYPLGRLLNQPQHF
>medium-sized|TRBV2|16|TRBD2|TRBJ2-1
TGTGCCAGCAGTGAAGCGGGACTAGCGGGATTCAATGAGCAGTTCTTC
CASSEAGLAGFNEQFF
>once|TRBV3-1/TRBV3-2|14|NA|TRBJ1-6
TGTGCCAGCAGCGAGGGACAAAATAATTCACCCCTCCACTTT
CASSEGQNNSPLHF
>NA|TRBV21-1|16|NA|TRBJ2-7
TGTGCCAGCAGCAGACGGGGGAGGGTGTTCACCTACGAGCAGTACTTC
CASSRRGRVFTYEQYF
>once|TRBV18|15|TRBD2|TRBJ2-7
TGTGCCAGCTCACCACTCGGCGGGGGGACCTACGAGCAGTACTTC
CASSPLGGGTYEQYF
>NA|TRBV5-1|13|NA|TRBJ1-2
TGCGCCAGCAGCCCCGGGGGAAACTATGGCTACACCTTC
CASSPGGNYGYTF
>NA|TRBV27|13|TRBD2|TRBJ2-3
TGTGCCACCCGACTAGCGGCCACAGATACGCAGTATTTT
CATRLAATDTQYF
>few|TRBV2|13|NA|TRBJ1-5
TGTGCCAGCAGTGCGTCAGACAATCAGCCCCAGCATTTT
CASSASDNQPQHF
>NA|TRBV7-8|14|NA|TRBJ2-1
TGTGCCAGCAGCTTAATCAGCGACGGCAATGAGCAGTTCTTC
CASSLISDGNEQFF
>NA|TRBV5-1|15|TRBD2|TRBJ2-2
TGCGCCAGCAGCGGGCTAGCGGGGCATGCCGGGGAGCTGTTTTTT
CASSGLAGHAGELFF
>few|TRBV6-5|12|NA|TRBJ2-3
TGTGCCAGCGGGGCAACCACAGATACGCAGTATTTT
CASGATTDTQYF
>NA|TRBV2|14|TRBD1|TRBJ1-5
TGTGCCAGCAGTGGGGACAGGGGGAGGCAGCCCCAGCATTTT
CASSGDRGRQPQHF
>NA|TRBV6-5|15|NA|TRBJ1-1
TGTGCCAGCAGACGTCCGGGGATTCAAAACACTGAAGCTTTCTTT
CASRRPGIQNTEAFF
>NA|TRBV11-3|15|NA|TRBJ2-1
TGTGCCAGCAGCCCGAGAGGGGGTAGTAACGATGAGCAGTTCTTC
CASSPRGGSNDEQFF
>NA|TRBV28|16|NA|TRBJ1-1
TGTGCCAGCAGTCCGATAGGGGATGGACACGCAGGTGAAGCTTTCTTT
CASSPIGDGHAGEAFF
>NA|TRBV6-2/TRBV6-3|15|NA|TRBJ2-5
TGTGCCAGCAGCGATACTACCTGGTACCAAGAGACCCAGTACTTC
CASSDTTWYQETQYF
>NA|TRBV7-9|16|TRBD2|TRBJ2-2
TGTGCCAGCAGCCCTACTAGCGGGAGGAACACCGGGGAGCTGTTTTTT
CASSPTSGRNTGELFF
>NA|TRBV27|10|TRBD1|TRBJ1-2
TGTGCCAGCAGCCCCGGACAGGTCACCTTC
CASSPGQVTF
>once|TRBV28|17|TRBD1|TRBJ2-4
TGTGCCAGCAGTTTATACGACAGGGGGAGGGCCAAAAACATTCAGTACTTC
CASSLYDRGRAKNIQYF